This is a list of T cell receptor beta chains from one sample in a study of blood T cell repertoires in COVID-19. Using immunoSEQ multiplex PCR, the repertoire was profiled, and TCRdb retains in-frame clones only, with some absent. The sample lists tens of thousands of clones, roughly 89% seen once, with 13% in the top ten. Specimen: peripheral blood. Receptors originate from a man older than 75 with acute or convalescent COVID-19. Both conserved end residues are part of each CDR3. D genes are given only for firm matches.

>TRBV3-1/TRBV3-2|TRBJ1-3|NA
CASKGENGNTIYF
TGTGCCAGCAAAGGGGAAAATGGAAACACCATATATTTT
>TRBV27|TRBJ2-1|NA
CASSPALLNEQFF
TGTGCCAGCAGCCCAGCACTACTTAATGAGCAGTTCTTC
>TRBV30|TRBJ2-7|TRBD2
CAASGLAPSEQYF
TGTGCCGCTTCGGGACTAGCGCCCTCCGAGCAGTACTTC
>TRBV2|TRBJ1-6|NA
CASSDRPNSPLHF
TGTGCCAGCAGTGACAGGCCAAATTCACCCCTCCACTTT
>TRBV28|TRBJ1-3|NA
CASREGRFSSGNTIYF
TGTGCCAGCAGGGAGGGTAGGTTCTCCTCTGGAAACACCATATATTTT
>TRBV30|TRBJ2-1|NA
CAWSVGVSYNEQFF
TGTGCCTGGAGTGTAGGGGTGTCCTACAATGAGCAGTTCTTC
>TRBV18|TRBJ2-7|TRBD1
CASSPGTGGSEQYF
TGTGCCAGCTCCCCCGGGACAGGGGGATCCGAGCAGTACTTC
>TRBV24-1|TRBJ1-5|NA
CATSDPRGGGNQPQHF
TGTGCCACCAGTGACCCCCGCGGGGGCGGCAATCAGCCCCAGCATTTT
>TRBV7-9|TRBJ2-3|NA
CASSIFTTGWSTDTQYF
TGTGCCAGCAGCATTTTTACGACAGGCTGGAGCACAGATACGCAGTATTTT
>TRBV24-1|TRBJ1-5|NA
CATSGPGQPQHF
TGTGCCACCAGTGGACCGGGTCAGCCCCAGCATTTT